The 8 T cell receptor beta chains listed next were all sequenced from one sample in a study of blood T cell repertoires in COVID-19. Using immunoSEQ multiplex PCR, the repertoire was profiled, and TCRdb retains in-frame clones only, with some absent. The table lists over 250,000 clones, 84% of them singletons, with more than 1.1% in the top ten. The material sequenced was peripheral blood. These receptors all come from a human donor with COVID-19, enrolled during active disease. The donor label of this sample is uncertain.

This CDR3 is CASSQDLRDSGNTIYF. The CDR3 DNA follows: TGCGCCAGCAGCCAAGATCTACGGGACTCTGGAAACACCATATATTTT. This chain joins TRBV4-3 and TRBJ1-3; D gene ambiguous. V was shortened by 0 bases and J by 0 bases, with 9 bases between the two germline ends. Germline V gives CDR1 LGHNA, CDR2 YSLEER. The CDR3 runs 16 residues.

J is TRBJ2-2 and V is TRBV5-1; no clear D. Between the trimmed V and J ends, which lost 1 base and 6 bases, there was a span of 13 bases. CDR1 and CDR2 (germline): SGHRS, YFSETQ. The CDR3 sequence is 15 residues long. The CDR3: CASSLRHQQPGELFF. CDR3 DNA: TGCGCCAGCAGCTTGAGACACCAACAACCCGGGGAGCTGTTTTTT.

The gene calls are TRBV19 and TRBJ1-2, with TRBD1 identical over 7 bases. Germline assignment: CDR1 LNHDA and CDR2 SQIVND (reference sequence). CDR3 size: 15 residues. With 10 bases clipped from V and 6 bases from J, the junction kept 17 bases outside the gene matches. CDR3 sequence (DNA): TGTGCCACCGCTTCTCCCCCAGGGGGAGGAGATGGCTACACCTTC. As protein: CATASPPGGGDGYTF. Full variable domain (rest looked up from reference TRBV19 and TRBJ1-2): DGGITQSPKYLFRKEGQNVTLSCEQNLNHDAMYWYRQDPGQGLRLIYYSQIVNDFQKGDIAEGYSVSREKKESFPLTVTSAQKNPTAFYLCATASPPGGGDGYTFGSGTRLTVV.

In this sample, this clone turned up once. The gene calls are TRBV15 and TRBJ1-2; D is perhaps TRBD1 (6 bases). This CDR3 comprises 14 residues. V lost 1 base to trimming and J lost 4 bases, with 10 bases between them. Germline V gene sequence: CDR1 LNHNV, CDR2 YYDKDF (reference sequence). As DNA, the CDR3 is TGTGCCACCAGCAGAGTTGGACAGCCCTATGGCTACACCTTC. This translates into CATSRVGQPYGYTF.

The CDR3 is CASSSNRVLNEQFF. For the CDR3, the DNA is TGTGCCAGCAGCAGCAATCGAGTTCTCAATGAGCAGTTCTTC. J is TRBJ2-1 and V is TRBV11-3, with D hard to call. The CDR3 is 14 residues long. In germline, CDR1 is SGHNT, CDR2 YENEEA. Trimming removed 5 bases at V and 6 bases at J, with 14 bases between.

Worth noting for this clone: At one end, the junction sequence differs from germline, possibly due to a read error. V gene TRBV7-7 combines with J gene TRBJ2-5, with TRBD2 as a possible D gene (5 bases). There are 15 residues in the CDR3. Germline V lookup: CDR1 SSHAT, CDR2 FNYEAQ (reference sequence). In nucleotides, the CDR3 is TGTGCTAGCAGCCGTCGGACTGGTTCTGGGGAGACCCAGTACTTC. Encoded protein: CASSRRTGSGETQYF. Combining the CDR3 with reference TRBV7-7 and TRBJ2-5 gives the whole variable domain GAGVSQSPRYKVTKRGQDVTLRCDPISSHATLYWYQQALGQGPEFLTYFNYEAQPDKSGLPSDRFSAERPEGSISTLTIQRTEQRDSAMYRCASSRRTGSGETQYFGPGTRLLVL.

The rearrangement joins TRBV28 to TRBJ2-7, with 7 bases matching TRBD1. With V trimmed by 3 bases and J by 3 bases, 5 bases remained unmatched. The CDR3 loop spans 14 amino acids. CDR1 is MDHEN and CDR2 is SYDVKM in the germline V gene. CDR3: CASSFWAGGYEQYF. The CDR3, as DNA: TGTGCCAGCAGTTTTTGGGCAGGGGGCTACGAGCAGTACTTC.

J is TRBJ2-2 and V is TRBV7-2, with D possibly matching TRBD1 (5 bases). This CDR3 comprises 14 residues. The V gene lost 4 bases and the J gene lost 5 bases, with 11 bases spanning the gap. CDR1 is SGHTA and CDR2 is FQGNSA in the germline V gene. CDR3 bases: TGTGCCAGCAGCTGGACACCAGGGACCGGGGAGCTGTTTTTT. It specifies CASSWTPGTGELFF.